These 18 T cell receptor beta chains were sequenced from one sample in a study of T-cell reconstitution after alpha-beta-depleted transplantation in children (dated by TCRdb to the mid-2010s). Receptors were amplified or captured by PCR. Sequencer: Illumina HiSeq 2500. To normalize quantification of the TCRbeta repertoire, the TCR libraries were built with molecular barcoding that relied on unique molecular identifiers. The public sequencing data were trimmed at Q25 with fastp and processed into clonotypes with MiXCR by TCRdb, which kept only in-frame beta chains. Every entry covers one CDR3 protein and lists the most common genes and DNA from its rows. In all, the sample holds some 200,000 distinct CDR3 sequences, and approximately 6.3% of those were seen once. The top ten clonotypes cover about 5.9% of the sample. The treatment or condition label for this specimen denotes: allogeneic hematopoietic cell transplantation with graft depleted of TCRalphabeta T cells and CD19 B cells.

This specimen consisted of PBMCs, obtained before TCRalphabeta/CD19-depleted stem cell transplant. Every receptor here comes from a boy aged 2-15 years with acute lymphoblastic leukemia, due to receive a stem cell transplant.

The chain combines TRBV20-1 with TRBJ2-7; TRBD2 is a possible D gene (7 bases). Trimming stripped 1 base from V and 1 base from J, with 20 bases between. The CDR3 sequence is 17 residues long. Germline values: CDR1 DFQATT, CDR2 SNEGSKA (reference sequence). The CDR3 sequence: CSARARGGQGGSYEQYF. CDR3 DNA: TGCAGTGCTAGAGCGAGGGGGGGACAAGGGGGATCCTACGAGCAGTACTTC.

This clonotype has ten or more counts. The J gene is TRBJ1-1, the V gene TRBV2; possible D gene TRBD1, 5 bases. V gave up 8 bases and J gave up 5 bases, with 9 bases separating them. From germline, CDR1 is SNHLY and CDR2 FYNNEI. The CDR3 loop spans 11 amino acids. CDR3 coding DNA: TGTGCCAGCCTTGGGGGAACTGAAGCTTTCTTT. Amino acids: CASLGGTEAFF.

This clonotype showed up many times. The rearrangement joins TRBV20-1 to TRBJ2-4, with D possibly matching TRBD1 (6 bases). This CDR3 spans 13 amino acids. Trimming removed 5 bases at V and 7 bases at J, with 15 bases between. Per the germline V gene, CDR1 is DFQATT and CDR2 is SNEGSKA (reference sequence). CDR3 sequence reads: CSAHRDTLNIQYF. The CDR3 DNA reads as TGCAGTGCTCACCGGGACACCTTGAACATTCAGTACTTC.

This clonotype was seen many times. V is TRBV7-6 and J is TRBJ1-4; perhaps TRBD1 as D (6 bases). CDR3 size: 16 residues. Germline V gives CDR1 SGHVS, CDR2 FNYEAQ. V was shortened by 1 base and J by 5 bases, with 14 bases between the two germline ends. DNA of the CDR3: TGTGCCAGCAGCTTAGAGTCCAGGACAGTGAATGAAAAACTGTTTTTT. Its translation is CASSLESRTVNEKLFF.

A few counts support this clonotype. The V gene is TRBV29-1, the J gene TRBJ2-2; 12 bases match TRBD2. The V gene's germline CDR1 is SQVTM and CDR2 ANQGSEA. Germline trimming cut 6 bases from V and 2 bases from J; bases unmatched to any gene: 7. This CDR3 is 16 amino acids long. The CDR3, as DNA: TGCAGCGTGGAACCTAGCGGGGGGGCCAACACCGGGGAGCTGTTTTTT. Encoded protein: CSVEPSGGANTGELFF.

This clonotype showed up many times. CDR3 region: CASSYSTSAYEQYF. CDR3 bases: TGTGCCAGCAGTTACTCGACTAGCGCCTACGAGCAGTACTTC. The chain carries TRBV6-2 or TRBV6-3 and TRBJ2-7; 8 bases match TRBD2. CDR1 MNHEY and CDR2 SVGEGT come from the germline V gene. Unmatched junction bases numbered 0, after V lost 0 bases and J lost 2 bases. The CDR3 loop spans 14 amino acids.

At least ten counts were recorded for this clonotype. The chain links TRBV4-3 to TRBJ2-1; possibly TRBD2 for D (5 bases). Trimming took 0 bases from V and 8 from J, leaving 14 bases between them. The CDR3 contains 15 residues. Germline V gives CDR1 LGHNA, CDR2 YSLEER. The CDR3 DNA reads TGCGCCAGCAGCCAAGATTGGACTGCCCGGGATGAGCAGTTCTTC. Translating it yields CASSQDWTARDEQFF.

This clonotype was found a few times. CDR3 nucleotides: TGTGCCAGCAGCTCCCCTGACAGCTCTGGGGCCAACGTCCTGACTTTC. Encoded protein: CASSSPDSSGANVLTF. The chain couples TRBV7-8 to TRBJ2-6; D possibly corresponds to TRBD1 (5 bases). Germline V gives CDR1 SGHVS, CDR2 FQNEAQ. With 4 bases removed from V and 0 bases from J, the gap between germline ends came to 10 bases. The CDR3 has 16 residues.

The chain has TRBV28 and TRBJ2-3, with TRBD2 identical over 13 bases. The germline CDR1 and CDR2 sequences are MDHEN and SYDVKM. This CDR3 comprises 14 residues. After removal of 8 bases from V and 6 bases from J, the junction contained 5 bases not matched to a gene. The CDR3 loop reads CASSWTSGSDTQYF. CDR3 nucleotide sequence: TGTGCCAGCTCGTGGACTAGCGGGAGTGATACGCAGTATTTT.

This clonotype was counted at least ten times. The chain combines TRBV4-3 with TRBJ1-1; TRBD1 is a possible D gene (5 bases). V lost 2 bases, J lost 3 bases, and 13 bases lay in between. The CDR3 has 15 amino acids. Germline CDR1 reads LGHNA; CDR2 reads YSLEER. The CDR3 nucleotides read TGCGCCAGCAGCCAATTTCGAAGGGGAGACACTGAAGCTTTCTTT. It is translated as CASSQFRRGDTEAFF.

The table lists this clonotype with many counts. V is TRBV20-1 and J is TRBJ2-7; 7 nucleotides line up with TRBD1. The CDR3 totals 13 residues. Germline CDR1 DFQATT, CDR2 SNEGSKA (reference sequence). V lost 6 bases, J lost 3 bases, and 8 bases stayed unmatched. The CDR3 loop is CSAPRQGHYEQYF. The CDR3 DNA reads as TGCAGTGCCCCCCGACAGGGACACTACGAGCAGTACTTC.

The CDR3 region has the DNA TGCAGTGCCACCCCGGTGGGCAGGGCTAGCACAGATACGCAGTATTTT. Translating gives CSATPVGRASTDTQYF. J is TRBJ2-3 and V is TRBV20-1; a possible D gene is TRBD1 (5 bases). Trimming cost V 6 bases and J 0 bases, with 19 bases left between them. The CDR3 has 16 residues. CDR1 and CDR2 from the germline V gene are DFQATT and SNEGSKA (reference sequence).

A few counts support this clonotype. CDR3 coding DNA: TGTGCCAGCAGCTCGATACGGGGGGATGGTGAAAAACTGTTTTTT. Amino acid sequence: CASSSIRGDGEKLFF. The chain recombines TRBV7-9 with TRBJ1-4, with D possibly being TRBD1 (5 bases). The CDR3 is made up of 15 amino acids. CDR1 SEHNR and CDR2 FQNEAQ come from the germline V gene (reference sequence). Trimming cost V 4 bases and J 7 bases, with 16 bases left between them.

This clonotype was counted ten times or more. The CDR3 spells CASSFGQGRNEQFF. In DNA, the CDR3 is TGTGCCAGCAGCTTTGGACAGGGTCGGAATGAGCAGTTCTTC. The chain employs TRBV7-6 and TRBJ2-1; 8 positions match TRBD1. The ends lost 3 bases at V and 7 bases at J; junction bases unmatched: 5. Per germline, CDR1 SGHVS and CDR2 FNYEAQ. The CDR3 is 14 amino acids. The full variable domain, with the rest looked up from reference TRBV7-6 and TRBJ2-1, is GAGVSQSPRYKVTKRGQDVALRCDPISGHVSLYWYRQALGQGPEFLTYFNYEAQQDKSGLPNDRFSAERPEGSISTLTIQRTEQRDSAMYRCASSFGQGRNEQFFGPGTRLTVL.

This clonotype was seen ten or more times. The rearrangement joins TRBV5-5 to TRBJ2-7; D is unclear. Per germline, CDR1 SGHKS and CDR2 YYEKEE (reference sequence). This CDR3 contains 11 residues. Between the trimmed V and J ends, which lost 4 bases and 2 bases, there was a span of 4 bases. CDR3 sequence: CASSDAYEQYF. The CDR3, as DNA: TGTGCCAGCAGCGACGCCTACGAGCAGTACTTC.

The chain has TRBV29-1 and TRBJ1-2; a weak D match, TRBD1 (6 bases). This CDR3 spans 13 amino acids. Germline loops: CDR1 SQVTM, CDR2 ANQGSEA. The CDR3 is CIAGGGLDYGYTF. As DNA, the CDR3 is TGCATCGCTGGAGGGGGTCTGGACTATGGCTACACCTTC.

This clonotype was seen more than once but under ten times. V usage is TRBV6-5 and J usage is TRBJ2-1; 10 bases are shared with TRBD1. The CDR3 extends over 15 amino acids. J gave up 6 bases and V 10 bases, and 12 bases lay outside the gene matches. Germline V lookup: CDR1 MNHEY, CDR2 SVGAGI. The CDR3 DNA sequence: TGTGCCACCGATCCGGGACAGGGGCCGGTCAATGAGCAGTTCTTC. It yields the protein CATDPGQGPVNEQFF.

This chain links TRBV10-2 with TRBJ2-7; D not resolved. The ends were cut back, 8 bases at V and 6 bases at J, with 5 bases in the middle. Germline-derived CDR1 and CDR2 are WSHSY and SAAADI. CDR3 length: 9 amino acids. The CDR3 sequence: CASGFEQYF. For the CDR3, the DNA is TGCGCCAGCGGTTTCGAGCAGTACTTC.